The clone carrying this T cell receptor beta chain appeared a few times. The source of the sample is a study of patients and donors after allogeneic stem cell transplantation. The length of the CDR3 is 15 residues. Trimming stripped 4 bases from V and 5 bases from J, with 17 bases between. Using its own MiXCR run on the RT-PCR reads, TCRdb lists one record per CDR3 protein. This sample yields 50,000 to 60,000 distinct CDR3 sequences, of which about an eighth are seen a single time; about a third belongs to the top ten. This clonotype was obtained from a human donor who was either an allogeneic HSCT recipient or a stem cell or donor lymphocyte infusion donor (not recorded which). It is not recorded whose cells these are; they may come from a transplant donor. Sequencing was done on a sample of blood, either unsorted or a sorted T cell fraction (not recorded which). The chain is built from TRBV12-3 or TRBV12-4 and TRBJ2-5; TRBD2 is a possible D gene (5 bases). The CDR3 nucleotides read TGTGCCAGCAGTTCCGACGGGCTAGCCCACGAGACCCAGTACTTC. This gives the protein CASSSDGLAHETQYF.